These 26 T cell receptor beta chains share one sample of origin, sequenced in a study of technical replicates of blood from several donors. Assay: immunoSEQ multiplex PCR; the TCRdb copy retains only in-frame clones and omits some. The table shows 85,000 to 100,000 clones, with approximately 96% occurring only once. Sample: T cells isolated from PBMCs. The receptor set was obtained from a human donor in good health.

The chain is built from TRBV5-1 and TRBJ2-7, with TRBD2 identical over 7 bases. J lost 0 bases, V lost 4 bases, and 7 bases had no gene match. The CDR3 totals 15 residues. Germline CDR1 and CDR2: SGHRS and YFSETQ. CDR3 residues: CASSLMGGASYEQYF. The CDR3 region has the DNA TGCGCCAGCAGCCTCATGGGAGGGGCCTCCTACGAGCAGTACTTC.

The chain recombines TRBV19 with TRBJ1-2, with D possibly TRBD1 on 6 matching bases. Trimming pared 3 bases from V and 5 bases from J, leaving 16 bases between. Per the germline V gene, CDR1 is LNHDA and CDR2 is SQIVND (reference sequence). This CDR3 is 15 amino acids long. CDR3 region: CASSIIDRPFYGYTF. The CDR3 DNA reads TGTGCCAGTAGTATTATCGACAGGCCTTTTTATGGCTACACCTTC. The full variable domain, rest sourced from reference TRBV19 and TRBJ1-2, is DGGITQSPKYLFRKEGQNVTLSCEQNLNHDAMYWYRQDPGQGLRLIYYSQIVNDFQKGDIAEGYSVSREKKESFPLTVTSAQKNPTAFYLCASSIIDRPFYGYTFGSGTRLTVV.

The CDR3 sequence: CASSLKRENIQYF. For the CDR3, the DNA is TGTGCCAGCAGCTTGAAAAGAGAAAACATTCAGTACTTC. V is TRBV5-4 and J is TRBJ2-4; D is undetermined. Germline CDR1 and CDR2: SGHNT and YYREEE (reference sequence). V shed 1 base and J shed 5 bases, with 7 bases lying between them. This CDR3 has 13 residues.

The chain couples TRBV4-1 to TRBJ2-7, with D perhaps matching TRBD2 (6 bases). Deletions cut 4 bases from V and 0 bases from J, with 13 bases between. Germline CDR1 MGHRA, CDR2 YSYEKL. The CDR3 loop spans 15 amino acids. This chain's CDR3 is CASSPSVSSSYEQYF. The CDR3 bases are TGCGCCAGCAGCCCTAGCGTCTCGAGCTCCTACGAGCAGTACTTC.

The chain employs TRBV27 and TRBJ2-5; the match to TRBD2 covers 10 bases. This CDR3 has 15 amino acids. The J segment lost 1 base and the V segment lost 5 bases, leaving 4 bases of the junction unmatched. CDR1 and CDR2 from the germline V gene are MNHEY and SMNVEV (reference sequence). CDR3 region: CASSPGLAVQETQYF. DNA of the CDR3: TGTGCCAGCAGTCCCGGACTAGCGGTCCAAGAGACCCAGTACTTC.

V is TRBV19 and J is TRBJ2-7; TRBD2 aligns across 9 bases. There are 13 residues in the CDR3. Germline V gene data show CDR1 as LNHDA and CDR2 as SQIVND (reference sequence). J lost 0 bases, V lost 6 bases, and 0 bases had no gene match. The CDR3 here is CASRTSGSYEQYF. CDR3 coding DNA: TGTGCCAGTAGGACTAGCGGCTCCTACGAGCAGTACTTC.

The chain employs TRBV6-5 and TRBJ1-2, with 7 bases fitting TRBD1. Per the germline V gene, CDR1 is MNHEY and CDR2 is SVGAGI. V dropped 6 bases and J dropped 2; count of bases not matched to a gene: 6. The CDR3 runs to 14 residues. The CDR3 region is CASRGVQGNYGYTF. DNA of the CDR3: TGTGCCAGCAGAGGCGTACAGGGGAACTATGGCTACACCTTC.

This chain joins TRBV2 and TRBJ1-2; D unresolved. Deletions cut 3 bases from V and 5 bases from J, with 7 bases between. Germline assignment: CDR1 SNHLY and CDR2 FYNNEI. The CDR3 contains 12 residues. As DNA, the CDR3 is TGTGCCAGCAGTGATCGAGGTTATGGCTACACCTTC. Residues: CASSDRGYGYTF.

The rearrangement uses TRBV2 and TRBJ2-7; D may be TRBD2 (6 bases). There are 16 residues in the CDR3. CDR1 is SNHLY and CDR2 is FYNNEI in the germline V gene. Trimming pared 6 bases from V and 0 bases from J, leaving 18 bases between. CDR3 sequence (DNA): TGTGCCAGCAGAACTATGCAGGTCGGGAGCTCCTACGAGCAGTACTTC. It codes for CASRTMQVGSSYEQYF.

The rearrangement links TRBV10-3 to TRBJ2-1; TRBD2 matches 10 bases. Per germline, CDR1 ENHRY and CDR2 SYGVKD. There are 15 residues in the CDR3. V lost 6 bases and J lost 4; bases outside the gene matches: 6. Here the CDR3 DNA reads TGTGCCATCAGGGATGTAGCGGGGGGATACAATGAGCAGTTCTTC. Its translation is CAIRDVAGGYNEQFF.

The J gene is TRBJ2-7, the V gene TRBV9, with a tentative D call TRBD1 (6 bases). The V and J ends lost 3 bases and 7 bases respectively, with 20 bases between them. Germline lookup yields CDR1 SGDLS and CDR2 YYNGEE. The length of the CDR3 is 15 residues. The CDR3 reads CASSGPGQGDGEQYF. CDR3 DNA: TGTGCCAGCAGCGGACCGGGACAAGGGGACGGAGAGCAGTACTTC.

The rearrangement links TRBV6-6 to TRBJ1-4, with a possible D match to TRBD1 (5 bases). Deletions cut 6 bases from V and 8 bases from J, with 16 bases between. This CDR3 contains 14 residues. CDR1 MNHNY and CDR2 SVGAGI come from the germline V gene (reference sequence). CDR3 DNA: TGTGCCAGCAGCTTGGCGGCGGGGGGGGAAAAACTGTTTTTT. It specifies CASSLAAGGEKLFF.

The CDR3 sequence is CASQRQWDTPITFF. The CDR3 bases are TGTGCCAGTCAACGGCAATGGGACACACCAATTACTTTCTTT. V usage is TRBV19 and J usage is TRBJ1-1, with D perhaps matching TRBD1 (6 bases). Per the germline V gene, CDR1 is LNHDA and CDR2 is SQIVND (reference sequence). The length of the CDR3 is 14 residues. V lost 8 bases, J lost 12 bases, and 25 bases lay in between.

The chain joins TRBV9 to TRBJ2-3; 10 nucleotides match TRBD1. V was clipped by 3 bases and J by 2 bases; unmatched bases: 6. Germline values: CDR1 SGDLS, CDR2 YYNGEE. The CDR3 runs 16 residues. The CDR3 loop reads CASSEEGQGSTDTQYF. For the CDR3, the DNA is TGTGCCAGCAGCGAGGAGGGACAGGGGTCCACAGATACGCAGTATTTT.

This chain links TRBV6-1 with TRBJ2-5; D ambiguous. This CDR3 contains 13 residues. Looked up from germline, CDR1 is MNHNS and CDR2 is SASEGT. V lost 6 bases and J 3 bases, leaving 11 bases between the germline ends. The CDR3: CASSLRSKETQYF. Written as DNA, the CDR3 is TGTGCCAGCAGCCTACGTTCTAAAGAGACCCAGTACTTC.

The chain employs TRBV5-1 and TRBJ2-5; D call uncertain. V gave up 1 base and J gave up 0 bases, with 7 bases separating them. The CDR3 contains 14 residues. Germline V gene lookup returns CDR1 SGHRS and CDR2 YFSETQ. The CDR3 DNA is TGCGCCAGCAGCTTGTCTCGAGACCAAGAGACCCAGTACTTC. Its translation: CASSLSRDQETQYF.

This clone was picked up one time. V gene TRBV6-1 combines with J gene TRBJ1-3, with D perhaps matching TRBD1 (5 bases). V dropped 6 bases and J dropped 8 bases, with 11 bases sitting between them. The CDR3 covers 12 residues. CDR1 is MNHNS and CDR2 is SASEGT in the germline V gene. The CDR3 DNA is TGTGCCAGCAGGCAGGGTTTTGACACCATATATTTT. Protein: CASRQGFDTIYF.

V usage is TRBV9 and J usage is TRBJ2-3; a possible D gene is TRBD2 (5 bases). The germline V gene has CDR1 SGDLS and CDR2 YYNGEE. CDR3 length equals 15 residues. With 3 bases removed from V and 0 bases from J, the gap between germline ends came to 11 bases. CDR3: CASSAYGESTDTQYF. The DNA of the CDR3 is TGTGCCAGCAGCGCTTACGGGGAAAGCACAGATACGCAGTATTTT.

J is TRBJ2-7 and V is TRBV5-1; possibly TRBD2 for D (6 bases). Germline CDR1 and CDR2: SGHRS and YFSETQ. The length of the CDR3 is 14 residues. Trimming cost V 4 bases and J 3 bases, with 14 bases left between them. The CDR3 DNA sequence: TGCGCCAGCAGCGCAACCGGGACTGGCTACGAGCAGTACTTC. It encodes CASSATGTGYEQYF.

The genes are TRBV7-3 and TRBJ2-3; 9 nucleotides agree with TRBD2. Germline assignment: CDR1 SGHTA and CDR2 FQGTGA. Germline trimming cut 3 bases from V and 2 bases from J; bases unmatched to any gene: 15. The CDR3 spans 19 residues. CDR3 residues: CASSFLGAAGGPITDTQYF. In DNA form, the CDR3 reads TGTGCCAGCAGCTTCTTGGGAGCGGCGGGGGGGCCAATCACAGATACGCAGTATTTT.

CDR3 residues: CASSTELNIQYF. The CDR3 DNA sequence: TGTGCCAGTTCGACAGAACTAAACATTCAGTACTTC. V is TRBV2 and J is TRBJ2-4, with TRBD1 as a possible D gene (5 bases). V dropped 9 bases and J dropped 6 bases, with 12 bases sitting between them. The CDR3 runs to 12 residues. CDR1 is SNHLY and CDR2 is FYNNEI in the germline V gene.

The chain is built from TRBV10-3 and TRBJ2-3; 11 nucleotides agree with TRBD2. Germline V CDR1 and CDR2: ENHRY, SYGVKD. V dropped 3 bases and J dropped 6; count of bases not matched to a gene: 14. This CDR3 spans 18 amino acids. DNA for the CDR3: TGTGCCATCAGTGATGTGCGGACTAGCGGGCCCCGATGGGATACGCAGTATTTT. It specifies CAISDVRTSGPRWDTQYF.

The chain has TRBV27 and TRBJ2-3, with 8 bases matching TRBD2. This CDR3 spans 15 amino acids. With V trimmed by 5 bases and J by 8 bases, 12 bases remained unmatched. Looked up from germline, CDR1 is MNHEY and CDR2 is SMNVEV (reference sequence). CDR3 amino acids: CASSGPGGMSGTQYF. The CDR3 DNA reads TGTGCCAGCAGTGGCCCGGGGGGGATGTCTGGTACGCAGTATTTT.

V gene TRBV2 combines with J gene TRBJ1-1; D gene uncertain. CDR1 and CDR2 from the germline V gene are SNHLY and FYNNEI. This CDR3 contains 13 residues. The ends were cut back, 6 bases at V and 3 bases at J, with 11 bases in the middle. The CDR3 sequence is CASREGGDTEAFF. DNA for the CDR3: TGTGCCAGCAGGGAGGGTGGGGACACTGAAGCTTTCTTT. The full variable domain, in which reference TRBV2 and TRBJ1-1 provide the parts outside the CDR3, is EPEVTQTPSHQVTQMGQEVILRCVPISNHLYFYWYRQILGQKVEFLVSFYNNEISEKSEIFDDQFSVERPDGSNFTLKIRSTKLEDSAMYFCASREGGDTEAFFGQGTRLTVV.

V gene TRBV7-3 combines with J gene TRBJ1-3; D ambiguous. Per the germline V gene, CDR1 is SGHTA and CDR2 is FQGTGA. The V gene lost 5 bases and the J gene lost 0 bases, with 20 bases spanning the gap. CDR3 length: 18 residues. The CDR3 DNA sequence: TGTGCCAGCAGCCGTATCCCCGAGCCCGGTAGCTCTGGAAACACCATATATTTT. Amino acid sequence: CASSRIPEPGSSGNTIYF.

This clone has just one count. The genes are TRBV28 and TRBJ2-5, with 10 bases lining up with TRBD2. The CDR3 has 17 amino acids. Trimming removed 6 bases from V and 5 bases from J; junction bases left unmatched: 15. Per the germline V gene, CDR1 is MDHEN and CDR2 is SYDVKM. CDR3 nucleotides: TGTGCCAGCAGAAGGACTGCTAGCGGGAGCTTTCTGGAGACCCAGTACTTC. Protein: CASRRTASGSFLETQYF. The whole variable domain, filled in from reference TRBV28 and TRBJ2-5, reads DVKVTQSSRYLVKRTGEKVFLECVQDMDHENMFWYRQDPGLGLRLIYFSYDVKMKEKGDIPEGYSVSREKKERFSLILESASTNQTSMYLCASRRTASGSFLETQYFGPGTRLLVL.